This entry describes one TCR beta chain. The antigen remains unidentified. Time point described: new active TB diagnosis, blood taken before or within 7 days of starting treatment. Active tuberculosis patients were new diagnoses, HIV-seronegative, South African, and aged 18 years or older. The CDR3 runs to 16 residues. Germline assignment: CDR1 WNHNN and CDR2 SYGVQD (reference sequence). V was cut by 0 bases and J by 3 bases, with 13 bases left in between. The data were obtained in a study of T cells in tuberculosis. Study-wide results and caveats: The TCR-beta difference was not significant; alpha differences partly reflected length. GEM motif frequencies gave 55% to 75% accuracy; the GMM repertoire gave 80% to 90%.

Method: immunoSEQ multiplex PCR; TCRdb's copy keeps in-frame clones and lacks some. The repertoire holds tens of thousands of clones, with around 90% as singletons. The receptor's source is an adult with tuberculosis. The sequencing used PBMCs, collected at tuberculosis diagnosis. The chain uses TRBV10-1 and TRBJ2-3, with TRBD2 as a possible D gene (6 bases). CDR3 DNA sequence: TGCGCCAGCAGTGAGTCGACGGCAGGGAGGACAGATACGCAGTATTTT. Protein: CASSESTAGRTDTQYF.